This T cell receptor (beta chain) was obtained from a study of metastatic and nonmetastatic thyroid tumors. Thyroid surgery was preceded by no treatment in any patient. CDR1 LGHNT and CDR2 FRNRAP come from the germline V gene. V dropped 5 bases and J dropped 5 bases, with 13 bases sitting between them. This CDR3 contains 14 residues. This clone has just a few counts. In the source study's methods: In papillary thyroid cancer, a distant-metastasis classifier was built using CDR3 differences across clinicopathological groups. TCRdb re-clonotyped the PCR reads through MiXCR. These V and J calls rely on TCRdb rather than the paper's analysis. The sample yields tens of thousands of clones, just over 35% seen once.

Sample: tumor tissue. J is TRBJ2-1 and V is TRBV12-5, with D perhaps matching TRBD2 (6 bases). This TCR came from a female donor with papillary thyroid cancer or a benign thyroid nodule (not recorded which). Some clones in this sample may be carry-over from other donors' samples. CDR3 loop: CASGKGGNNNEQFF. CDR3 DNA: TGTGCTAGTGGTAAAGGCGGGAACAACAATGAGCAGTTCTTC.